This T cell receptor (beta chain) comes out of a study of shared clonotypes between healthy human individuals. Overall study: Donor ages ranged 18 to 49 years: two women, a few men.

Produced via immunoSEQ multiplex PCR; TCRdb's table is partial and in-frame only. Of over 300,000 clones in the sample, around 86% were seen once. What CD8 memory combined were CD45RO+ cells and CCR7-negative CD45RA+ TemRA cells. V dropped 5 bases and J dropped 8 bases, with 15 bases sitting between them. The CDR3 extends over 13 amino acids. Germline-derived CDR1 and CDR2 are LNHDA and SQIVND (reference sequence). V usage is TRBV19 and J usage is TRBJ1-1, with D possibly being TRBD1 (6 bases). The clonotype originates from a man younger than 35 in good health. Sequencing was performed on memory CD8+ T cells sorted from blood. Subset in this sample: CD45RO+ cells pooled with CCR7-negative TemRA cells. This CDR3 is CASSLTSGTEAFF. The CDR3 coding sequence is TGTGCCAGTAGTCTAACATCCGGGACAGAAGCTTTCTTT.